The sequence of this T cell receptor beta chain was determined in a study of control samples from healthy donors and cancer patients. The protocol was immunoSEQ multiplex PCR, while the TCRdb copy is restricted to in-frame clones and leaves out a portion. This sample carries 110,000 to 150,000 clones, about nine tenths of them seen once, and the ten largest clones take around 4.7%. Germline V gene lookup returns CDR1 SGHKS and CDR2 YYEKEE (reference sequence). The CDR3 totals 16 residues. The ends were cut back, 1 base at V and 7 bases at J, with 20 bases in the middle. The receptor's source is a man younger than 45 in good health. The chain couples TRBV5-5 to TRBJ1-2; tentative D call: TRBD1 (6 bases). What was sequenced was blood. CDR3 in DNA: TGTGCCAGCAGCTTGCCCCAGGGACTCAAAGGGGGTGGCTACACCTTC. Translated, it gives CASSLPQGLKGGGYTF.